The sequence of this TCR beta chain was determined in a study of T cells in Graves' hyperthyroidism and ophthalmopathy. This CDR3 contains 14 residues. V was shortened by 7 bases and J by 1 base, with 13 bases between the two germline ends. Germline V gene data show CDR1 as LNHDA and CDR2 as SQIVND (reference sequence). Template material for amplifying TCR beta CDR3 regions consisted of RNA transcripts. An initial round of RT-PCR targeting the TCR CDR3 relied on the HTBI primer set. TCRdb re-called the multiplex PCR reads with MiXCR, one entry per CDR3 protein. The sample has roughly 510,000 distinct CDR3 sequences, 40% to 55% seen once; the top ten hold about two fifths.

This sequence originates from an adult woman with Graves' disease, either hyperthyroidism or ophthalmopathy (not recorded which). The rearrangement uses TRBV19 and TRBJ1-1, with D tentatively TRBD1 (6 bases). The material sequenced was peripheral blood or thyroid tissue (not recorded which). CDR3 loop: CASTPGHQNTEAFF. The CDR3 DNA is TGTGCCAGTACCCCGGGACACCAGAACACTGAAGCTTTCTTT.